This record looks at one T cell receptor (beta chain) sequence and its context. What it binds is not known. The approximately 120-subject validation cohort, separate from the approximately 670-subject first cohort, included the donors. Assay used: immunoSEQ multiplex PCR; TCRdb lists only in-frame clones, some missing. The profile shows about 110,000 clones, around nine tenths of them singletons. The record originates from a study of cytomegalovirus exposure and HLA in healthy donors. Findings and limits, study-wide: Per published reports, the classifier diagnosed cytomegalovirus status with high specificity and sensitivity. The study listed some 160 cytomegalovirus-associated TCR beta chains. TCR clusters originating in the first cohort tended to co-occur in the approximately 120 validation repertoires, according to a later analysis.

Germline CDR1 is SNHLY and CDR2 is FYNNEI. This CDR3 is built from 15 residues. The V gene lost 7 bases and the J gene lost 7 bases, with 19 bases spanning the gap. V gene TRBV2 combines with J gene TRBJ1-4, with D perhaps TRBD1 (5 bases). Sequencing was performed on PBMCs. This TCR was recovered from a woman between 18 and 30 years old in good health and CMV-seronegative. Here the CDR3 reads CASIRGVQEGEKLFF. CDR3 DNA sequence: TGTGCCAGCATCCGGGGGGTACAGGAGGGTGAAAAACTGTTTTTT.